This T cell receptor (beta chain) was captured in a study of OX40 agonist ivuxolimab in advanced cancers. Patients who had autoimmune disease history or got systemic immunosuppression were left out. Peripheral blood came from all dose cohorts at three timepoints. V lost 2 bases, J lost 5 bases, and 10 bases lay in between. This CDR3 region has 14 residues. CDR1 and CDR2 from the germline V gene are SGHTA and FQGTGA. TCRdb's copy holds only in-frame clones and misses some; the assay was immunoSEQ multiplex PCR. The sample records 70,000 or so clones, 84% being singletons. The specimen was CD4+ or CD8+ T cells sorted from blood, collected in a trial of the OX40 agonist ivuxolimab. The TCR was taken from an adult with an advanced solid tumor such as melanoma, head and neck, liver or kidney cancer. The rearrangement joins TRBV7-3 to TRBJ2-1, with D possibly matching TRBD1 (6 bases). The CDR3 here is CASSLSGTNNEQFF. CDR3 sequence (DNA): TGTGCCAGCAGCTTATCCGGGACAAACAATGAGCAGTTCTTC.